These T cell receptor beta chains were read from a single sample in a study of cytomegalovirus exposure and HLA in healthy donors. Profiling relied on immunoSEQ multiplex PCR, and the TCRdb table lists in-frame clones only, not all of them. The table includes 120,000 or so clones, less than 80% detected once. The sequencing sample was made of PBMCs. These receptors all stem from a woman between 45 and 60 years old in good health and CMV-seronegative. Each CDR3 is given with its conserved first and last residue. The D gene is left open where the match is weak. Some rows have no size entry. The others give once, few or many, or a class for an expanded clone.

d_call	v_call	cdr3_length	clone_size	j_call	cdr3_nt	cdr3_aa
TRBD1	TRBV9	17	-	TRBJ2-7	TGTGCCAGCAGCGCGGATCCGGGACAGGGGTGGTCCTACGAGCAGTACTTC	CASSADPGQGWSYEQYF
-	TRBV7-2	12	-	TRBJ2-2	TGTGCCAGCGGAAGGGGGACCGGGGAGCTGTTTTTT	CASGRGTGELFF
TRBD2	TRBV7-2	14	-	TRBJ2-1	TGTGCCAGCAGCTTGGGACTAGGAAACAATGAGCAGTTCTTC	CASSLGLGNNEQFF
-	TRBV28	13	-	TRBJ1-5	TGTGCCAGCAGTGAGGCGAGTTTTCAGCCCCAGCATTTT	CASSEASFQPQHF
TRBD1	TRBV11-2	13	-	TRBJ1-2	TGTGCCAGCAGCTTAGCAGGGGGCGATGGCTACACCTTC	CASSLAGGDGYTF
TRBD1	TRBV28	14	-	TRBJ1-5	TGTGCCAGCAGCAGGCTCGACAGGGATCAGCCCCAGCATTTT	CASSRLDRDQPQHF
TRBD2	TRBV11-3	18	once	TRBJ2-1	TGTGCCAGCAGTCGGGCCGTCGCGGGGGAACATGTGAGAAATGAGCAGTTCTTC	CASSRAVAGEHVRNEQFF
-	TRBV5-6	16	-	TRBJ2-2	TGTGCCAGCACCCTTACCGGGACATCGAACACCGGGGAGCTGTTTTTT	CASTLTGTSNTGELFF
TRBD1	TRBV6-6	14	once	TRBJ2-3	TGTGCCAGCATCCGGGACAGGAGCACAGATACGCAGTATTTT	CASIRDRSTDTQYF
TRBD1	TRBV28	12	-	TRBJ2-1	TGTGCCAGCCTCGGGCAGGGGGATGAGCAGTTCTTC	CASLGQGDEQFF
TRBD1	TRBV6-6	15	-	TRBJ2-7	TGTGCCAGCAGTTCTCCGGGACAGGGCTCCTACGAGCAGTACTTC	CASSSPGQGSYEQYF
-	TRBV7-9	11	-	TRBJ2-1	TGTGCCAGCAGCCCCGACAATGAGCAGTTCTTC	CASSPDNEQFF
-	TRBV6-6	13	-	TRBJ1-2	TGTGCCAGCTCAAGCAGGGAGGACTATGGCTACACCTTC	CASSSREDYGYTF
TRBD1	TRBV4-3	14	-	TRBJ1-5	TGCGCCAGCAGCTTGGACAGGGGGGATCAGCCCCAGCATTTT	CASSLDRGDQPQHF
-	TRBV4-1	13	once	TRBJ1-1	TGCGCCAGCAGCCAATTTTACACCACTGAAGCTTTCTTT	CASSQFYTTEAFF
TRBD2	TRBV7-9	18	-	TRBJ2-2	TGTGCCAGCACCTCATCCGGATGGGGACTAGCGACCACCGGGGAGCTGTTTTTT	CASTSSGWGLATTGELFF
-	TRBV9	16	-	TRBJ2-5	TGTGCCAGCAGCGTAACCAGTGGGGGGGCTCAGGAGACCCAGTACTTC	CASSVTSGGAQETQYF
TRBD1	TRBV19	16	-	TRBJ2-7	TGTGCCAGTAGTGACCCCGGGACAGGGGATGCGTACGAGCAGTACTTC	CASSDPGTGDAYEQYF
-	TRBV19	15	-	TRBJ1-5	TGTGCCAGTAGGGAGGACAGAAGACCTAATCAGCCCCAGCATTTT	CASREDRRPNQPQHF
TRBD2	TRBV28	12	-	TRBJ2-1	TGTGCCAGCAGTGAGCGGGAAGGTGAGCAGTTCTTC	CASSEREGEQFF
-	TRBV6-5	15	-	TRBJ1-1	TGTGCCAGCAGTTACTCCCCCCAAGCCAGAGGTGAAGCTTTCTTT	CASSYSPQARGEAFF
-	TRBV20-1	9	once	TRBJ1-2	TGCAGTGCTCTACCCTTCTACACCTTC	CSALPFYTF
-	TRBV27	12	few	TRBJ2-7	TGTGCCAGCAGTGACAGAGAGTACGAGCAGTACTTC	CASSDREYEQYF
TRBD1	TRBV18	15	-	TRBJ2-7	TGTGCCAGCTCATCAATGCTGGGACAGGGGGTCGAGCAGTACTTC	CASSSMLGQGVEQYF
-	TRBV7-2	13	-	TRBJ1-5	TGTGCCAGCAGCTTAGCGTCGGATCAGCCCCAGCATTTT	CASSLASDQPQHF
TRBD2	TRBV7-2	17	-	TRBJ2-7	TGTGCCAGCAGCTTATCTTGGGGCGGGAGTATCGGCTACGAGCAGTACTTC	CASSLSWGGSIGYEQYF
TRBD1	TRBV7-7	17	-	TRBJ2-5	TGTGCCAGCAGCTCACTACCCCCGGGACAGCTCCAAGAGACCCAGTACTTC	CASSSLPPGQLQETQYF
-	TRBV7-2	14	-	TRBJ1-5	TGTGCCAGCAGCTTAGATACCGGTCATCAGCCCCAGCATTTT	CASSLDTGHQPQHF
-	TRBV2	13	-	TRBJ1-6	TGTGCCGGAAAACAGGGAGTCCATTCACCCCTCCACTTT	CAGKQGVHSPLHF
-	TRBV7-8	14	-	TRBJ2-1	TGTGCCAGCAGCTTAGTGAGCTCCTACAATGAGCAGTTCTTC	CASSLVSSYNEQFF
-	TRBV18	15	-	TRBJ1-1	TGTGCCAGCTCACCAGTACAGGGTATTTTCACTGAAGCTTTCTTT	CASSPVQGIFTEAFF
-	TRBV9	13	-	TRBJ1-5	TGTGCCAGCAGCCGCGTTTACAATCAGCCCCAGCATTTT	CASSRVYNQPQHF
-	TRBV28	15	once	TRBJ2-1	TGTGCCAGCACTAGCGAGAGGGGCTCCTACAATGAGCAGTTCTTC	CASTSERGSYNEQFF
TRBD1	TRBV30	15	-	TRBJ2-7	TGTGCCTGGAGCCCCGGGACAGGGATTTCCTACGAGCAGTACTTC	CAWSPGTGISYEQYF
TRBD1	TRBV11-1	14	-	TRBJ2-2	TGTGCCAGCAGCGTAACAGGGGGCACCGGGGAGCTGTTTTTT	CASSVTGGTGELFF
-	TRBV19	15	-	TRBJ2-7	TGTGCCAGTAGCGATCCGGGGGAGGTCTCCTACGAGCAGTACTTC	CASSDPGEVSYEQYF
TRBD2	TRBV7-2	16	few	TRBJ2-5	TGTGCCAGCAGCCGAAGAGGGGGTAGCGGGGGAGAGACCCAGTACTTC	CASSRRGGSGGETQYF
TRBD2	TRBV27	15	-	TRBJ2-3	TGTGCCAGCAGCTATTCGGGCGGGAGGGGAGATACGCAGTATTTT	CASSYSGGRGDTQYF
-	TRBV11-2	15	-	TRBJ1-5	TGTGCCAGCAGCTCCCTGGACAGCCGCAATCAGCCCCAGCATTTT	CASSSLDSRNQPQHF
-	TRBV7-7	14	once	TRBJ2-7	TGTGCTAGCAGCTTGAACAGCTTCTCCTACGAGCAGTACTTC	CASSLNSFSYEQYF
-	TRBV11-2	17	-	TRBJ1-3	TGTGCCAGCAGCTTGGTCGGGGGAACGATCTCTGGAAACACCATATATTTT	CASSLVGGTISGNTIYF
-	TRBV6-6	14	-	TRBJ1-6	TGTGCCAGCAGTTTCGGCAGGGATAATTCACCCCTCCACTTT	CASSFGRDNSPLHF
TRBD2	TRBV30	15	-	TRBJ2-7	TGTGCCTGGAGTGTGAATAGCGGGAGAACGTCCGAGCAGTACTTC	CAWSVNSGRTSEQYF
-	TRBV4-1	12	-	TRBJ2-2	TGCGCCAGCAGCCAAACAGGGGGGGAGCTGTTTTTT	CASSQTGGELFF
-	TRBV2	14	-	TRBJ2-2	TGTGCCAGCAGGATCGGACAGTACACCGGGGAGCTGTTTTTT	CASRIGQYTGELFF
-	TRBV7-2	14	few	TRBJ1-1	TGTGCCAGCAGCACCCCGCGGGCGAACACTGAAGCTTTCTTT	CASSTPRANTEAFF
TRBD2	TRBV5-1	14	-	TRBJ2-1	TGCGCCAGCAGCCGGGGACTATTCTCCAATGAGCAGTTCTTC	CASSRGLFSNEQFF